The 24 T cell receptor beta chains below come from one sample, sequenced in a study of response to subunit inactivated influenza vaccine. TCRdb recomputed calls from the RT-PCR reads with MiXCR, one row per CDR3 protein. Here the sample spans some 640,000 distinct CDR3 sequences, approximately 15% being singletons. This sample comprised PBMCs from blood, obtained 14 to 15 days before vaccination. The receptors derive from a man aged 50 to 60 who received an inactivated influenza vaccine.

The V call is TRBV6-1, the J call TRBJ2-1; TRBD2 agrees at 13 bases. The CDR3 is 14 amino acids. Germline V gives CDR1 MNHNS, CDR2 SASEGT. After removal of 6 bases from V and 7 bases from J, the junction contained 3 bases not matched to a gene. The CDR3 nucleotides read TGTGCCAGCAGCGGGACTAGCGGGAAGAATGAGCAGTTCTTC. Encoded protein: CASSGTSGKNEQFF.

The chain recombines TRBV7-2 with TRBJ2-3; D remains ambiguous. V dropped 2 bases and J dropped 4 bases, with 13 bases sitting between them. This CDR3 contains 15 residues. Germline assignment: CDR1 SGHTA and CDR2 FQGNSA. The CDR3 sequence: CASSLYSPVADTQYF. CDR3 bases: TGTGCCAGCAGCTTATACAGTCCGGTGGCAGATACGCAGTATTTT.

This clonotype has a count of ten or more. V gene TRBV20-1 combines with J gene TRBJ2-7; D could derive from TRBD1 or TRBD2 (5 bases each). CDR1 and CDR2 (germline): DFQATT, SNEGSKA (reference sequence). V lost 3 bases to trimming and J lost 2 bases, with 14 bases between them. This CDR3 spans 14 amino acids. Written as DNA, the CDR3 is TGCAGTGCTAGTGATGCCAGGGACGCCTACGAGCAGTACTTC. The encoded protein is CSASDARDAYEQYF.

The gene calls are TRBV18 and TRBJ1-1; D uncertain. This CDR3 spans 14 amino acids. CDR1 and CDR2 (germline): KGHSH, LQKENI. Deletions cut 0 bases from V and 2 bases from J, with 7 bases between. CDR3 in DNA: TGTGCCAGCTCACCACCGTCGATAAACACTGAAGCTTTCTTT. Its protein is CASSPPSINTEAFF.

This clonotype was seen at least ten times. This CDR3 is CSARQAYSNQPQHF. The CDR3, as DNA: TGCAGTGCTCGACAGGCTTATAGCAATCAGCCCCAGCATTTT. The genes are TRBV20-1 and TRBJ1-5; D perhaps matches TRBD1 (6 bases). The V end was cut by 5 bases, the J end by 0 bases, with 11 bases between. CDR1 is DFQATT and CDR2 is SNEGSKA in the germline V gene (reference sequence). The CDR3 consists of 14 residues.

CDR3 protein: CASSQDQGRDTQYF. The CDR3 DNA follows: TGTGCCAGCAGCCAAGACCAGGGTAGAGATACGCAGTATTTT. The chain joins TRBV4-2 to TRBJ2-3; D possibly corresponds to TRBD1 (5 bases). The V gene lost 0 bases and the J gene lost 5 bases, with 9 bases spanning the gap. This CDR3 has 14 residues. Germline CDR1 LGHNA, CDR2 YNFKEQ.

This clonotype was seen a few times. The rearrangement uses TRBV20-1 and TRBJ1-1; D gene unclear. CDR3 length equals 13 residues. Trimming pared 1 base from V and 0 bases from J, leaving 6 bases between. The germline gives CDR1 DFQATT, CDR2 SNEGSKA (reference sequence). The DNA of the CDR3 is TGCAGTGCTAGAGCAGTTTTGAACACTGAAGCTTTCTTT. This gives the protein CSARAVLNTEAFF.

This clonotype was observed a few times. The rearrangement links TRBV24-1 to TRBJ2-2; D might be TRBD2 (6 bases). This CDR3 has 14 amino acids. Germline values: CDR1 KGHDR, CDR2 SFDVKD. V dropped 0 bases and J dropped 6 bases, with 7 bases sitting between them. The CDR3 is CATSDLGGAGELFF. DNA of the CDR3: TGTGCCACCAGTGATTTGGGCGGGGCCGGGGAGCTGTTTTTT.

This clonotype was counted ten times or more. The genes are TRBV12-3 or TRBV12-4 and TRBJ1-1; 8 nucleotides agree with TRBD1. The CDR3 has 16 amino acids. After removal of 3 bases from V and 10 bases from J, the junction contained 16 bases not matched to a gene. Here the CDR3 reads CASSFRPGGEGMGAFF. The DNA of the CDR3 is TGTGCCAGCAGTTTTCGCCCAGGGGGCGAGGGTATGGGAGCTTTCTTT.

This clonotype was counted ten times or more. This chain connects TRBV29-1 to TRBJ2-7, with D hard to call. This CDR3 is 14 amino acids long. The germline V gene encodes CDR1 SQVTM and CDR2 ANQGSEA. Trimming left V 0 bases short and J 2 bases short, with 11 bases between. In nucleotides, the CDR3 is TGCAGCGTTGAAGATCAAAGTGGGGCCTACGAGCAGTACTTC. Translating it yields CSVEDQSGAYEQYF.

V is TRBV4-2 and J is TRBJ1-4; a weak D match, TRBD1 (6 bases). Germline V gene data show CDR1 as LGHNA and CDR2 as YNFKEQ. CDR3 size: 15 residues. V lost 0 bases and J 7 bases, leaving 12 bases between the germline ends. CDR3 in amino acids: CASSQDLGAAEKLFF. CDR3 DNA: TGTGCCAGCAGCCAAGATTTGGGGGCTGCTGAAAAACTGTTTTTT.

This clonotype was seen a few times. This sequence joins TRBV5-6 and TRBJ1-5, with D tentatively TRBD1 (6 bases). The CDR3 loop spans 13 amino acids. The V end lost 6 bases, the J end lost 5 bases, and 12 bases lay between the germline ends. The V gene's germline CDR1 is SGHDT and CDR2 YYEEEE. The CDR3 DNA reads as TGTGCCAGCATGCGGCGGGGGCATCAGCCCCAGCATTTT. Residues: CASMRRGHQPQHF.

This clonotype was detected ten times or more. In DNA, the CDR3 is TGCGCCAGCAGCTTGGACGGGACAGGGTACAATGAGCAGTTCTTC. This codes for CASSLDGTGYNEQFF. V usage is TRBV5-1 and J usage is TRBJ2-1; 9 positions agree with TRBD1. Germline loops: CDR1 SGHRS, CDR2 YFSETQ. CDR3 length: 15 amino acids. V gave up 0 bases and J gave up 4 bases; unmatched junction bases: 2.

Details on this clonotype: This may arise from a read error, as a much more abundant clone is one base away. The chain couples TRBV2 to TRBJ2-4; D tentatively fits TRBD1 or TRBD2 (5 bases each). In germline, CDR1 is SNHLY, CDR2 FYNNEI. The CDR3 length is 12 residues. CDR3 loop: CDSIGAGNIQYF. CDR3 coding DNA: TGTGACAGCATTGGGGCGGGTAACATTCAGTACTTC.

This clonotype was observed a handful of times. The V and J genes are TRBV6-2 or TRBV6-3 and TRBJ2-2; D is perhaps TRBD1 (6 bases). The CDR3 extends over 12 amino acids. Germline V CDR1 and CDR2: MNHEY, SVGEGT. V gave up 6 bases and J gave up 9 bases, with 11 bases separating them. CDR3 nucleotide sequence: TGTGCCAGCAGAACAGGGTTGCGGGAGCTGTTTTTT. This sequence encodes CASRTGLRELFF.

The chain couples TRBV20-1 to TRBJ2-5, with D tentatively TRBD1 (5 bases). This CDR3 contains 15 residues. Germline values: CDR1 DFQATT, CDR2 SNEGSKA (reference sequence). Between the trimmed V and J ends, which lost 1 base and 3 bases, there was a span of 15 bases. CDR3 DNA: TGCAGTGCTAGAGTCAGTTCAAGACAGAAAGAGACCCAGTACTTC. Encoded protein: CSARVSSRQKETQYF.

This clonotype was counted a single time. J is TRBJ1-5 and V is TRBV12-3 or TRBV12-4, with D hard to call. V was trimmed by 3 bases and J by 6 bases, leaving 12 bases between them. CDR3 length: 14 residues. The CDR3 region is CASSLLGGSQPQHF. CDR3 sequence (DNA): TGTGCCAGCAGTTTGTTGGGCGGTTCTCAGCCCCAGCATTTT.

Many counts were recorded for this clonotype. The chain links TRBV20-1 to TRBJ2-5; 8 bases are a match to TRBD2. The CDR3 covers 14 residues. J was trimmed by 1 base and V by 3 bases; bases with no gene match: 4. Germline V lookup: CDR1 DFQATT, CDR2 SNEGSKA (reference sequence). CDR3 nucleotide sequence: TGCAGTGCTAGGGTAGCGGGGAGCCAAGAGACCCAGTACTTC. It yields the protein CSARVAGSQETQYF.

This clonotype was seen a handful of times. This chain uses TRBV28 with TRBJ1-5; the D gene is possibly TRBD1 (5 bases). The V end lost 10 bases, the J end lost 3 bases, and 19 bases lay between the germline ends. The CDR3 length is 15 residues. CDR1 and CDR2 from the germline V gene are MDHEN and SYDVKM. CDR3 protein: CATRGFRQSNQPQHF. Here the CDR3 DNA reads TGTGCCACACGGGGGTTCCGACAGTCCAATCAGCCCCAGCATTTT. Supplemented by reference TRBV28 and TRBJ1-5, the full variable domain reads DVKVTQSSRYLVKRTGEKVFLECVQDMDHENMFWYRQDPGLGLRLIYFSYDVKMKEKGDIPEGYSVSREKKERFSLILESASTNQTSMYLCATRGFRQSNQPQHFGDGTRLSIL.

This sequence joins TRBV6-5 and TRBJ2-7; D may be TRBD1 or TRBD2 (5 bases each). From germline, CDR1 is MNHEY and CDR2 SVGAGI. The germline V and J ends were trimmed by 2 bases and 2 bases, with 10 bases remaining between them. CDR3 length: 14 residues. CDR3 sequence: CASSYGASPYEQYF. The CDR3, as DNA: TGTGCCAGCAGTTACGGGGCTAGCCCCTACGAGCAGTACTTC.

This clonotype was seen a few times. This rearrangement joins TRBV28 to TRBJ2-6, with unresolved D. Germline V gives CDR1 MDHEN, CDR2 SYDVKM. The CDR3 length is 15 residues. V lost 2 bases to trimming and J lost 3 bases, with 8 bases between them. The CDR3 protein is CASSLQGHGANVLTF. CDR3 sequence (DNA): TGTGCCAGCAGTTTACAAGGTCATGGGGCCAACGTCCTGACTTTC.

This clonotype was picked up a small number of times. The V and J genes are TRBV29-1 and TRBJ2-7; 9 bases match TRBD1. J gave up 2 bases and V 4 bases, and 12 bases lay outside the gene matches. The CDR3 has 16 amino acids. From germline, CDR1 is SQVTM and CDR2 ANQGSEA. The CDR3 protein is CSVVARGQGPTYEQYF. The CDR3, as DNA: TGCAGCGTTGTGGCCCGGGGACAGGGACCGACCTACGAGCAGTACTTC.

This clonotype was found a few times. The genes are TRBV18 and TRBJ1-1; D is undetermined. The germline V and J ends were trimmed by 1 base and 3 bases, with 9 bases remaining between them. The CDR3 is 14 residues long. The germline CDR1 and CDR2 sequences are KGHSH and LQKENI. CDR3 sequence: CASSPRVLDTEAFF. The CDR3 bases are TGTGCCAGCTCACCACGAGTGCTAGACACTGAAGCTTTCTTT.

The J gene is TRBJ2-3, the V gene TRBV7-9; possible D gene TRBD2, 5 bases. The length of the CDR3 is 15 residues. CDR1 SEHNR and CDR2 FQNEAQ come from the germline V gene (reference sequence). V lost 0 bases and J lost 6, with 13 bases in between. This CDR3 reads CASSLAGKSPDTQYF. For the CDR3, the DNA is TGTGCCAGCAGCTTAGCCGGGAAAAGTCCCGATACGCAGTATTTT.